Each of the 21 T cell receptor beta chains below was sequenced from the same sample in a study of brain T cells in children with intractable seizures. Indicated time point: blood from clinic visit 5 months post-surgery; TSC patient then seizure free. Sequenced by immunoSEQ multiplex PCR; TCRdb stores in-frame clones only, minus some. In the table there are about 340,000 clones, nearly 95% of which are singletons. The sample here was peripheral blood, taken roughly 5 months after surgery. The origin of the receptors is a boy younger than two with tuberous sclerosis and intractable seizures.

To note about this clone: At one of its ends the junction is not consistent with the germline gene, which may arise from a read error. The chain employs TRBV6-5 and TRBJ2-3, with D possibly being TRBD2 (7 bases). Germline loops: CDR1 MNHEY, CDR2 SVGAGI. The CDR3 runs to 14 residues. The CDR3 loop reads CASTYGGRTDTQYF. DNA for the CDR3: TGTGCCAGCACTTACGGGGGGCGCACAGATACGCAGTATTTT.

This chain links TRBV6-6 with TRBJ2-3, with D hard to call. This CDR3 has 13 residues. With 4 bases removed from V and 4 bases from J, the gap between germline ends came to 9 bases. CDR1 is MNHNY, CDR2 SVGAGI, per germline (reference sequence). CDR3 amino acids: CASSFQEPDTQYF. The CDR3 DNA follows: TGTGCCAGCAGTTTTCAAGAGCCAGATACGCAGTATTTT.

The V call is TRBV29-1, the J call TRBJ2-3; the D is unclear. The V end was cut by 0 bases, the J end by 2 bases, with 6 bases between. The CDR3 spans 13 residues. Germline CDR1 reads SQVTM; CDR2 reads ANQGSEA. The CDR3 reads CSVEERPTDTQYF. CDR3 DNA sequence: TGCAGCGTTGAAGAACGACCCACAGATACGCAGTATTTT.

The chain uses TRBV19 and TRBJ2-2; D might be TRBD2 (5 bases). In germline, CDR1 is LNHDA, CDR2 SQIVND (reference sequence). The CDR3 contains 13 residues. Deletions cut 5 bases from V and 11 bases from J, with 15 bases between. Here the CDR3 reads CASSETGSPELFF. The CDR3 DNA follows: TGTGCCAGTAGTGAAACGGGGTCACCAGAGCTGTTTTTT.

DNA for the CDR3: TGCGCCAGCAGTCCTACAGGGTATTTTGGCTACACCTTC. Its protein product is CASSPTGYFGYTF. V usage is TRBV10-1 and J usage is TRBJ1-2, with TRBD1 as a possible D gene (6 bases). V was shortened by 5 bases and J by 7 bases, with 14 bases between the two germline ends. The CDR3 contains 13 residues. Per the germline V gene, CDR1 is WNHNN and CDR2 is SYGVQD (reference sequence).

The V call is TRBV12-3 or TRBV12-4, the J call TRBJ2-1; D not certain. V lost 6 bases and J lost 7, with 10 bases in between. This CDR3 has 12 amino acids. The CDR3: CASSRKSNEQFF. The DNA of the CDR3 is TGTGCCAGCAGCCGGAAATCAAATGAGCAGTTCTTC.

The rearrangement uses TRBV27 and TRBJ1-2; possible D gene TRBD1, 5 bases. V was pared by 3 bases and J by 8 bases, with 13 bases between. The CDR3 runs to 13 residues. Germline V lookup: CDR1 MNHEY, CDR2 SMNVEV (reference sequence). The CDR3 here is CASSLTAGTGYTF. The CDR3 region has the DNA TGTGCCAGCAGTTTGACCGCCGGGACGGGCTACACCTTC.

The CDR3 sequence is CASSHYNRGNTIYF. CDR3 bases: TGTGCCAGCAGCCATTATAACAGGGGAAACACCATATATTTT. The chain employs TRBV6-5 and TRBJ1-3; maybe TRBD1 (5 bases). V shed 6 bases and J shed 4 bases, with 13 bases lying between them. The CDR3 is made up of 14 amino acids. Per the germline V gene, CDR1 is MNHEY and CDR2 is SVGAGI.

In this sample, this clone turned up once. The CDR3 DNA follows: TGCGCCAGCAGCTTGTGGCCTGATCAGCCCCAGCATTTT. Its translation: CASSLWPDQPQHF. The V and J genes are TRBV5-1 and TRBJ1-5; D is ambiguous. V was trimmed by 1 base and J by 5 bases, leaving 7 bases between them. The CDR3 contains 13 residues. Germline V gene sequence: CDR1 SGHRS, CDR2 YFSETQ.

The genes are TRBV2 and TRBJ1-1; TRBD1 matches 12 bases. V lost 3 bases to trimming and J lost 3 bases; unmatched junction nucleotides: 8. The CDR3 covers 17 residues. CDR1 is SNHLY and CDR2 is FYNNEI in the germline V gene. CDR3 protein: CASSDYGDRGRDTEAFF. The CDR3 nucleotides read TGTGCCAGCAGTGATTATGGGGACAGGGGGCGGGACACTGAAGCTTTCTTT.

The rearrangement joins TRBV12-3 or TRBV12-4 to TRBJ1-1; D not certain. V was shortened by 7 bases and J by 1 base, with 4 bases between the two germline ends. The CDR3 totals 11 residues. The DNA for the CDR3 is TGTGCCAGCAATGAGAACACTGAAGCTTTCTTT. Translating gives CASNENTEAFF.

The chain has TRBV5-1 and TRBJ2-5; TRBD1 agrees at 10 bases. V dropped 1 base and J dropped 6; count of bases not matched to a gene: 3. This CDR3 has 14 amino acids. Per germline, CDR1 SGHRS and CDR2 YFSETQ. As DNA, the CDR3 is TGCGCCAGCAGCTTGTGGGACAGGGGTCAGACCCAGTACTTC. This translates into CASSLWDRGQTQYF.

The rearrangement joins TRBV2 to TRBJ2-2; D might be TRBD2 (6 bases). V was pared by 6 bases and J by 2 bases, with 16 bases between. Germline CDR1 and CDR2: SNHLY and FYNNEI. This CDR3 region has 16 residues. The CDR3 region has the DNA TGTGCCAGCAGAGCCGGGAGCCAGCGTAACACCGGGGAGCTGTTTTTT. Translating gives CASRAGSQRNTGELFF.

Regarding this clone: In the same sample, other DNA sequences code for this CDR3. This chain connects TRBV7-2 to TRBJ2-7; TRBD2 matches at 7 bases. Germline V lookup: CDR1 SGHTA, CDR2 FQGNSA. J was trimmed by 2 bases and V by 0 bases; bases with no gene match: 4. This CDR3 contains 15 residues. The CDR3, as DNA: TGTGCCAGCAGCTTAGCGGCTAGCGGAGCCTACGAGCAGTACTTC. Translated, it gives CASSLAASGAYEQYF.

As regards this clone: This CDR3 is also generated by other DNA sequences in the sample. The chain combines TRBV7-3 with TRBJ2-7; TRBD1 aligns across 8 bases. Germline CDR1 SGHTA, CDR2 FQGTGA. V lost 6 bases and J lost 0; bases outside the gene matches: 4. The CDR3 is made up of 14 amino acids. Here the CDR3 reads CASSFGQGSYEQYF. The DNA of the CDR3 is TGTGCCAGCAGTTTTGGACAGGGCTCCTACGAGCAGTACTTC.

The rearrangement joins TRBV5-1 to TRBJ2-1, with TRBD2 as a possible D gene (5 bases). With 5 bases removed from V and 7 bases from J, the gap between germline ends came to 7 bases. CDR1 and CDR2 (germline): SGHRS, YFSETQ. The CDR3 is 11 residues long. CDR3 region: CASSLANEQFF. The CDR3 DNA sequence: TGCGCCAGCAGTTTAGCGAATGAGCAGTTCTTC.

The chain uses TRBV4-1 and TRBJ1-5, with a weak D call TRBD1 (5 bases). CDR1 is MGHRA and CDR2 is YSYEKL in the germline V gene. This CDR3 has 15 residues. Trimming took off 3 bases at V and 6 bases at J, with 15 bases between the two ends. The CDR3 DNA is TGCGCCAGCAGCCACCAGGACACGGGGCTTCAGCCCCAGCATTTT. The encoded protein is CASSHQDTGLQPQHF.

The rearrangement uses TRBV3-1 (or the pseudogene TRBV3-2) and TRBJ1-2, with 7 bases identical to TRBD1. The CDR3 loop spans 14 amino acids. V shed 1 base, J shed 8 bases, and the junction held 7 bases outside the gene matches. Germline V gene sequence: CDR1 LGHDT, CDR2 YNNKEL (reference sequence). The CDR3 loop is CASSQAGTAEGYTF. The CDR3 bases are TGTGCCAGCAGCCAAGCCGGGACAGCCGAGGGCTACACCTTC.

This sequence joins TRBV7-9 and TRBJ2-5; D not certain. Trimming shortened V by 0 bases and J by 5 bases, and 4 bases separated the two germline ends. The CDR3 length is 12 residues. Germline V lookup: CDR1 SEHNR, CDR2 FQNEAQ (reference sequence). The CDR3 nucleotides are TGTGCCAGCAGCTTAGCGGAGGAGACCCAGTACTTC. It translates to CASSLAEETQYF.

V and J are TRBV4-1 and TRBJ1-4, with 7 positions matching TRBD1. The CDR3 loop spans 16 amino acids. Germline lookup yields CDR1 MGHRA and CDR2 YSYEKL. The trim removed 5 bases at V and 3 bases at J, leaving 9 bases unmatched. For the CDR3, the DNA is TGCGCCAGCAGCTTAACACAGGGGTTGGCTAATGAAAAACTGTTTTTT. This translates into CASSLTQGLANEKLFF.

The V call is TRBV28, the J call TRBJ1-2; D uncertain. The CDR3 is made up of 13 amino acids. V was clipped by 3 bases and J by 2 bases, with 7 bases between them. Per the germline V gene, CDR1 is MDHEN and CDR2 is SYDVKM. The CDR3: CASSFYGNYGYTF. CDR3 sequence (DNA): TGTGCCAGCAGTTTCTACGGGAACTATGGCTACACCTTC.